The text below deals with one T cell receptor beta chain. Its target is not known. This CDR3 spans 15 amino acids. Germline V gene data show CDR1 as MDHEN and CDR2 as SYDVKM. V was pared by 8 bases and J by 3 bases, with 7 bases of the junction left unmatched. This record comes from a study of spatial heterogeneity in lung cancer. Study-level information: Combinations of a unique TCR and a UMI were tallied in raw reads, and on average each appeared more than ten times. Whole-study results and caveats: The study found ubiquitous expanded tumor TCRs in blood more at resection than follow-up.

Regarding time point: sample taken at primary tumor resection. Extraction of whole RNA from tumor, nontumor lung or frozen PBMC preceded unsorted sequencing. Donation came from some 73 patients with untreated early-stage non-small cell lung cancer. TCRdb processed the 5' RACE reads anew with MiXCR; each CDR3 protein has one entry. The data show roughly 91,000 distinct CDR3 sequences, approximately 20% seen once. The J gene is TRBJ1-1, the V gene TRBV28; 12 bases align to TRBD1. Sample: PBMCs, taken at surgery. This TCR derives from a male donor with early-stage non-small cell lung cancer. CDR3 loop: CASYGTGGRDTEAFF. Written as DNA, the CDR3 is TGTGCCAGCTATGGGACAGGGGGCCGGGACACTGAAGCTTTCTTT.